Below, 16 T cell receptor beta chains from the same sample are listed, as sequenced in a study of blood T cell repertoires in COVID-19. Data came from immunoSEQ multiplex PCR; TCRdb stores just in-frame clones and leaves some out. This sample has approximately 180,000 clones; 85% to 90% occur once, and the top ten carry about 4.5%. The sequencing sample was made of peripheral blood. The source of these receptors is a human donor in a cohort sampled during active COVID-19.

There are many counts of this clone. This chain uses TRBV9 with TRBJ2-1; a weak D match, TRBD2 (5 bases). Germline V gene data show CDR1 as SGDLS and CDR2 as YYNGEE. The CDR3 is made up of 16 amino acids. V lost 0 bases and J lost 5, with 15 bases in between. The CDR3 loop reads CASSVAFGTSHNEQFF. The CDR3 DNA reads as TGTGCCAGCAGCGTAGCATTCGGAACTAGTCACAATGAGCAGTTCTTC.

The chain combines TRBV7-8 with TRBJ1-5, with 9 bases that match TRBD1. This CDR3 is 14 amino acids long. CDR1 and CDR2 (germline): SGHVS, FQNEAQ. V gave up 5 bases and J gave up 6 bases; unmatched junction bases: 5. DNA for the CDR3: TGTGCCAGCAGCGCCGACAGGGGGGGTCAGCCCCAGCATTTT. Translating gives CASSADRGGQPQHF.

The rearrangement uses TRBV7-2 and TRBJ2-3; 7 bases fit TRBD1. The CDR3 contains 16 residues. CDR1 and CDR2 (germline): SGHTA, FQGNSA. Unmatched junction bases numbered 9, after V lost 4 bases and J lost 2 bases. CDR3 nucleotides: TGTGCCAGCAGCTCGCTAAGGACAGGATACACAGATACGCAGTATTTT. The encoded protein is CASSSLRTGYTDTQYF.

The chain carries TRBV4-2 and TRBJ2-7, with D maybe TRBD2 (5 bases). The ends were cut back, 1 base at V and 2 bases at J, with 12 bases in the middle. CDR1 and CDR2 (germline): LGHNA, YNFKEQ. The CDR3 sequence is 15 residues long. CDR3 coding DNA: TGTGCCAGCAGCCAAGGGCTAGAGGGCCCCTACGAGCAGTACTTC. Translation gives CASSQGLEGPYEQYF.

This rearrangement joins TRBV6-2 or TRBV6-3 to TRBJ2-5; 7 nucleotides match TRBD2. Looked up from germline, CDR1 is MNHEY and CDR2 is SVGEGT. This CDR3 is built from 15 residues. Trimming removed 0 bases from V and 4 bases from J; junction bases left unmatched: 5. CDR3 loop: CASSYSGLYLETQYF. In DNA form, the CDR3 reads TGTGCCAGCAGTTACTCGGGACTATACCTAGAGACCCAGTACTTC.

The chain employs TRBV5-1 and TRBJ1-1, with 7 bases fitting TRBD1. Germline loops: CDR1 SGHRS, CDR2 YFSETQ. Losses at the gene ends were 5 bases for V and 5 bases for J; bases not matched to a gene: 9. The CDR3 length is 14 residues. Here the CDR3 DNA reads TGCGCCAGCAGTGAAGGACAGGCCTTAACTGAAGCTTTCTTT. This sequence encodes CASSEGQALTEAFF.

The V call is TRBV5-6, the J call TRBJ1-1; D is unresolved. The CDR3 has 12 residues. Germline-derived CDR1 and CDR2 are SGHDT and YYEEEE. Trimming removed 2 bases from V and 3 bases from J, with 5 bases in between. CDR3 sequence (DNA): TGTGCCAGCAGCTTCGGGTACACTGAAGCTTTCTTT. Protein product: CASSFGYTEAFF.

J is TRBJ2-3 and V is TRBV27, with D maybe TRBD2 (7 bases). V gave up 5 bases and J gave up 1 base, with 16 bases separating them. The CDR3 extends over 16 amino acids. Germline CDR1 reads MNHEY; CDR2 reads SMNVEV (reference sequence). This CDR3 reads CASSAAQGRGTDTQYF. CDR3 sequence (DNA): TGTGCCAGCAGTGCCGCCCAGGGGAGGGGCACAGATACGCAGTATTTT.

The CDR3 sequence is CATPHGGNGNTIYF. The CDR3, as DNA: TGCGCTACTCCGCACGGGGGTAATGGAAACACCATATATTTT. V is TRBV23-1 and J is TRBJ1-3; tentative D call: TRBD1 (5 bases). TRBV23-1 qualifies as an ORF whose function is uncertain. CDR3 length: 14 residues.

This clone was picked up a small number of times. This chain connects TRBV2 to TRBJ2-7; TRBD1 is a possible D gene (6 bases). From germline, CDR1 is SNHLY and CDR2 FYNNEI. Trimming took off 6 bases at V and 3 bases at J, with 12 bases between the two ends. This CDR3 comprises 13 residues. The CDR3 reads CASRAGVDYEQYF. DNA of the CDR3: TGTGCCAGCAGGGCAGGGGTCGACTACGAGCAGTACTTC. Filled out from reference TRBV2 and TRBJ2-7, the complete variable domain reads EPEVTQTPSHQVTQMGQEVILRCVPISNHLYFYWYRQILGQKVEFLVSFYNNEISEKSEIFDDQFSVERPDGSNFTLKIRSTKLEDSAMYFCASRAGVDYEQYFGPGTRLTVT.

This chain uses TRBV3-1 (or the pseudogene TRBV3-2) with TRBJ1-4, with a weak D call TRBD1 (5 bases). This CDR3 region has 15 residues. Between the trimmed V and J ends, which lost 2 bases and 7 bases, there was a span of 14 bases. CDR1 and CDR2 from the germline V gene are LGHDT and YNNKEL (reference sequence). DNA for the CDR3: TGTGCCAGCAGCCAACCAGGGTTTTCGGGTGAAAAACTGTTTTTT. As protein: CASSQPGFSGEKLFF.

Regarding this clone: The same CDR3 can be traced to other DNA sequences in this sample. The V and J genes are TRBV19 and TRBJ2-4, with 7 bases aligning to TRBD1. The germline gives CDR1 LNHDA, CDR2 SQIVND (reference sequence). This CDR3 comprises 14 residues. Trimming at V came to 6 bases and at J to 0 bases, leaving 2 bases not matched to a gene. The CDR3: CASRDRLAKNIQYF. CDR3 bases: TGTGCCAGTAGGGACAGGCTAGCCAAAAACATTCAGTACTTC.

The rearrangement links TRBV11-1 to TRBJ1-2, with a possible D match to TRBD1 (5 bases). The CDR3 consists of 14 residues. Trimming took 5 bases from V and 9 from J, leaving 19 bases between them. The germline V gene has CDR1 SGHAT and CDR2 FQDESV (reference sequence). CDR3 nucleotides: TGTGCCAGCAGCCCAGGGTCGGGGGAGACGAGCTACACCTTC. Protein: CASSPGSGETSYTF.

J is TRBJ2-7 and V is TRBV27; 7 nucleotides line up with TRBD2. Trimming cost V 5 bases and J 3 bases; bases outside gene matches: 7. Germline V gene data show CDR1 as MNHEY and CDR2 as SMNVEV (reference sequence). This CDR3 is built from 14 residues. The DNA for the CDR3 is TGTGCCAGCAGTAGAAGCGGGATGGTCTACGAGCAGTACTTC. The encoded protein is CASSRSGMVYEQYF.

The V and J genes are TRBV11-2 and TRBJ2-3; D gene unclear. V was cut by 3 bases and J by 2 bases, with 9 bases left in between. This CDR3 comprises 14 residues. Germline V gene sequence: CDR1 SGHAT, CDR2 FQNNGV. DNA of the CDR3: TGTGCCAGCAGCTTTCGTGACTTCACAGATACGCAGTATTTT. This gives the protein CASSFRDFTDTQYF.

V gene TRBV3-1 (or the pseudogene TRBV3-2) combines with J gene TRBJ1-1; D is unclear. Germline CDR1 LGHDT, CDR2 YNNKEL (reference sequence). Trimming cost V 4 bases and J 3 bases, with 18 bases left between them. CDR3 length: 16 amino acids. CDR3 amino acids: CASSPTGWQTDTEAFF. The DNA of the CDR3 is TGTGCCAGCAGCCCGACGGGGTGGCAGACTGACACTGAAGCTTTCTTT.